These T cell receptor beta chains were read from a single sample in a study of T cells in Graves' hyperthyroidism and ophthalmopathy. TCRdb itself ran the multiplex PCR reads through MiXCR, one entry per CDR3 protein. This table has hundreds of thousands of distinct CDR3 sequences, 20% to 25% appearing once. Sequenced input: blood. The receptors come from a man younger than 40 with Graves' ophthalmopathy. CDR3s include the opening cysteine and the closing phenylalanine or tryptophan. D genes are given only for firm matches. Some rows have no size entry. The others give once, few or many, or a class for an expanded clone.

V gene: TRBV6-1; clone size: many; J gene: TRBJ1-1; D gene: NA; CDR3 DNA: TGTGCCAGCAGCCGCGGGCCAGGGGACACTGAAGCTTTCTTT; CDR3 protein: CASSRGPGDTEAFF
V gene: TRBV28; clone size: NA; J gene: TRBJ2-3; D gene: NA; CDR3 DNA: TGTGCCAGCAGTCTCTCTTGGGATACGCAGTATTTT; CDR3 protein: CASSLSWDTQYF
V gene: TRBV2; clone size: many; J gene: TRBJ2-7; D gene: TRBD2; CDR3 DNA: TGTGCCAGCGTCCTAGCGGCTTACGAGCAGTACTTC; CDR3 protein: CASVLAAYEQYF
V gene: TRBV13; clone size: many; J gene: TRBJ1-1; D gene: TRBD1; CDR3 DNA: TGTGCCAGCAGCTCGGACAGGGGGAACACTGAAGCTTTCTTT; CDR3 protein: CASSSDRGNTEAFF
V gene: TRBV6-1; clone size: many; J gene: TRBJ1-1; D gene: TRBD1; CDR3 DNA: TGTGCCAGCAGTCCGCGACAGGGTTCGAGTGAAGCTTTCTTT; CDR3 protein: CASSPRQGSSEAFF
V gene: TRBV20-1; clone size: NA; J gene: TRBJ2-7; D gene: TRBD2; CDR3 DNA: TGCAGTGCCAAATCCTTTTTTAGCGGGATTAACGAGCAGTACTTC; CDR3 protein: CSAKSFFSGINEQYF
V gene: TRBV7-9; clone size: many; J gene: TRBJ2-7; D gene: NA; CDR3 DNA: TGTGCCAGCAGCGCTCAAGACAGGACCACCTACGAGCAGTACTTC; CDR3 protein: CASSAQDRTTYEQYF
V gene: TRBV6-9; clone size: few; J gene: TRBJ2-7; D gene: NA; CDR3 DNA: TGTGCCAGCAGTTATTTCGTGGGGGCCGTTTACGAGCAGTACTTC; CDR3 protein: CASSYFVGAVYEQYF
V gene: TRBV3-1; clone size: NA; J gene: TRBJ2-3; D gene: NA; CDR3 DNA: TGTGCCAGCAGCCAAGAGGGAAGGGGAGGTACGCAGTATTTT; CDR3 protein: CASSQEGRGGTQYF
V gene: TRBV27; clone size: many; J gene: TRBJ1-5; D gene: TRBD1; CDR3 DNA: TGTGCCAGCAGAGCCTTACAGGGGGTAAGCAATCAGCCCCAGCATTTT; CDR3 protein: CASRALQGVSNQPQHF
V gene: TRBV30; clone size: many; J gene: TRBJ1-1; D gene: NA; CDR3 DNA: TGTGCCTGGGTACAGATCCCGAACACTGAAGCTTTCTTT; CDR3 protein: CAWVQIPNTEAFF
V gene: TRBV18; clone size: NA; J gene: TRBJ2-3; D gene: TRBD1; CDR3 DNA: TGTGCCAGCTCACCGGCACAGGGGGCGGCAGATACGCGGTATTTT; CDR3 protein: CASSPAQGAADTRYF
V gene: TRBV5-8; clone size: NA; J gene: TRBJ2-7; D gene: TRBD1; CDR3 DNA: TGTGCCAGCAGCTTGGGGGACAGGGTGTTATGGGAGCAGTACTTC; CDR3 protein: CASSLGDRVLWEQYF
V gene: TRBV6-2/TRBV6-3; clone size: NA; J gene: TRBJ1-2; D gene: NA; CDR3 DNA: TGTGCCACCTCCGGGGGTTACGTCGATGGCTACACCTTC; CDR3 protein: CATSGGYVDGYTF
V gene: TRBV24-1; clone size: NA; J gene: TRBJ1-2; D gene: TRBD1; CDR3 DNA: TGTGCCACCAGTGACCGTACAGGGGGACATGGCTACACCTTC; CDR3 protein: CATSDRTGGHGYTF
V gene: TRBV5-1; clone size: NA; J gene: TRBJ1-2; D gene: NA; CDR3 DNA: TGCGCCAGCAGCGACGACTATGGCTACACCTTC; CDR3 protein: CASSDDYGYTF
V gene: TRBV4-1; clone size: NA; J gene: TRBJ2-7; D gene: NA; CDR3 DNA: TGCGCCAGCAGCCAAGGGGACTTAACCTACGAGCAGTACTTC; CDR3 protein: CASSQGDLTYEQYF
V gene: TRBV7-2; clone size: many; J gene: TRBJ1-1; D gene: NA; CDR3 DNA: TGTGCCAGCATCCCGGCGGGGGCGAACACTGAAGCTTTCTTT; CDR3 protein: CASIPAGANTEAFF
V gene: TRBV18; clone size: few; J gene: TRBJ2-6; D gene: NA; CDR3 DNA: TGTGCCAGCTCACCACGGAACAGACTAAGCTCTGGGGCCAACGTCCTGACTTTC; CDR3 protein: CASSPRNRLSSGANVLTF
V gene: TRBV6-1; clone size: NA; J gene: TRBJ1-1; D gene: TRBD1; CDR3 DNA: TGTGCCAGCATCTGGACAGGGCCGAGGACTGAAGCTTTCTTT; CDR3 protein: CASIWTGPRTEAFF